The 22 T cell receptor beta chains below come from one sample, sequenced in a study of cytomegalovirus exposure and HLA in healthy donors. The PCR employed 60 Vbeta primers together with 13 Jbeta primers. Produced via immunoSEQ multiplex PCR; TCRdb's table is partial and in-frame only. In the table there are 55,000 to 85,000 clones, roughly 70% of which are singletons. Sequencing was carried out using PBMCs. The origin of the receptors is a middle-aged woman in good health and CMV-seropositive.

The chain is built from TRBV10-3 and TRBJ1-6; 8 nucleotides match TRBD1. Germline V gene data show CDR1 as ENHRY and CDR2 as SYGVKD. The CDR3 sequence is 14 residues long. V shed 5 bases, J shed 8 bases, and the junction held 5 bases outside the gene matches. The CDR3 loop reads CAISKPGQDSPLHF. The CDR3 nucleotides read TGTGCCATCAGTAAACCGGGACAGGATTCACCCCTCCACTTT.

The chain combines TRBV7-6 with TRBJ2-6; D remains unclear. Per the germline V gene, CDR1 is SGHVS and CDR2 is FNYEAQ. This CDR3 has 15 residues. V was clipped by 5 bases and J by 0 bases, with 8 bases between them. This chain's CDR3 is CASSPVLSGANVLTF. CDR3 DNA sequence: TGTGCCAGCAGCCCCGTCCTCTCTGGGGCCAACGTCCTGACTTTC.

This clone appeared a few times. The chain combines TRBV6-1 with TRBJ2-5, with D possibly matching TRBD1 (6 bases). V was pared by 1 base and J by 5 bases, with 14 bases between. CDR1 and CDR2 (germline): MNHNS, SASEGT. The CDR3 runs 15 residues. The CDR3 nucleotides read TGTGCCAGCAGTGAAGAGGGGGTCGTATGGGAGACCCAGTACTTC. Translating it yields CASSEEGVVWETQYF.

This clone appeared a single time. This rearrangement joins TRBV4-1 to TRBJ2-7; perhaps TRBD1 as D (7 bases). Germline CDR1 and CDR2: MGHRA and YSYEKL. V lost 1 base and J lost 4, with 17 bases in between. The CDR3 has 16 residues. In DNA, the CDR3 is TGCGCCAGCAGCCAAGGGGGGCAGGGGGGACTTTACGAGCAGTACTTC. It yields the protein CASSQGGQGGLYEQYF.

This clone was seen more than once but under ten times. The chain employs TRBV5-4 and TRBJ2-2, with 7 positions matching TRBD1. The CDR3 spans 16 residues. The J segment lost 5 bases and the V segment lost 4 bases, leaving 11 bases of the junction unmatched. Germline CDR1 and CDR2: SGHNT and YYREEE (reference sequence). This CDR3 is CASSRGTGVRTGELFF. The CDR3 coding sequence is TGTGCCAGCAGCCGGGGCACAGGGGTGAGGACCGGGGAGCTGTTTTTT.

The gene calls are TRBV7-8 and TRBJ2-4; 7 positions agree with TRBD1. The CDR3 contains 16 residues. Trimming at V came to 5 bases and at J to 2 bases, leaving 9 bases not matched to a gene. Germline V gene data show CDR1 as SGHVS and CDR2 as FQNEAQ. The CDR3 protein is CASSVQGTGSKNIQYF. The CDR3 bases are TGTGCCAGCAGCGTACAGGGGACCGGGTCCAAAAACATTCAGTACTTC.

Note on this clone: At one of its ends the junction is not consistent with the germline gene, which may arise from a read error. V gene TRBV6-6 combines with J gene TRBJ1-6; 8 nucleotides agree with TRBD1. The CDR3 loop spans 15 amino acids. Germline-derived CDR1 and CDR2 are MNHNY and SVGAGI (reference sequence). The CDR3 is CASSYSGGYDSPLHF. As DNA, the CDR3 is TGTGCCAGCAGTTATTCAGGGGGCTATGATTCACCCCTCCACTTT.

The chain combines TRBV5-1 with TRBJ1-1; 8 bases are a match to TRBD1. The CDR3 runs to 15 residues. From germline, CDR1 is SGHRS and CDR2 YFSETQ. Trimming removed 0 bases from V and 11 bases from J; junction bases left unmatched: 12. The CDR3 DNA reads as TGCGCCAGCAGCTTGGGGACAGGGACCGCGGGAAGGGCTTTCTTT. It encodes CASSLGTGTAGRAFF.

The chain employs TRBV12-5 and TRBJ1-5; TRBD1 agrees at 11 bases. Germline V lookup: CDR1 LGHNT, CDR2 FRNRAP. This CDR3 region has 15 residues. With V trimmed by 4 bases and J by 3 bases, 2 bases remained unmatched. The CDR3 region has the DNA TGTGCTAGTGGTTCCGGACAGGGGGCCAATCAGCCCCAGCATTTT. It translates to CASGSGQGANQPQHF.

The chain carries TRBV6-5 and TRBJ2-7; D is possibly TRBD2 (6 bases). V lost 2 bases and J lost 0, with 11 bases in between. The CDR3 runs 15 residues. Germline V gene data show CDR1 as MNHEY and CDR2 as SVGAGI. The CDR3 sequence: CASSYGGMGSYEQYF. DNA of the CDR3: TGTGCCAGCAGTTACGGAGGGATGGGCTCCTACGAGCAGTACTTC.

This rearrangement joins TRBV19 to TRBJ1-5; tentative D call: TRBD1 (6 bases). Germline CDR1 reads LNHDA; CDR2 reads SQIVND (reference sequence). With 7 bases removed from V and 3 bases from J, the gap between germline ends came to 16 bases. This CDR3 spans 15 amino acids. The CDR3 here is CASTQNRVDNQPQHF. The CDR3 coding sequence is TGTGCCAGTACCCAGAACAGGGTCGACAATCAGCCCCAGCATTTT.

The rearrangement joins TRBV9 to TRBJ2-2; 11 nucleotides agree with TRBD2. This CDR3 spans 16 amino acids. Per germline, CDR1 SGDLS and CDR2 YYNGEE. V was pared by 4 bases and J by 7 bases, with 9 bases of the junction left unmatched. Here the CDR3 reads CASSPLAGGPVGELFF. In nucleotides, the CDR3 is TGTGCCAGCAGCCCGTTAGCGGGGGGGCCGGTCGGGGAGCTGTTTTTT. The whole variable domain, filled in from reference TRBV9 and TRBJ2-2, reads DSGVTQTPKHLITATGQRVTLRCSPRSGDLSVYWYQQSLDQGLQFLIQYYNGEERAKGNILERFSAQQFPDLHSELNLSSLELGDSALYFCASSPLAGGPVGELFFGEGSRLTVL.

This chain joins TRBV7-8 and TRBJ1-5; 8 nucleotides agree with TRBD1. V gave up 2 bases and J gave up 11 bases; unmatched junction bases: 8. The CDR3 sequence is 14 residues long. Germline CDR1 is SGHVS and CDR2 is FQNEAQ. The chain's CDR3 is CASSLLASTGAQHF. CDR3 DNA sequence: TGTGCCAGCAGCTTACTGGCCTCGACAGGGGCCCAGCATTTT.

For the CDR3, the DNA is TGTGCCGTAAACTCGGGGACAACTAATGAAAAACTGTTTTTT. Its translation is CAVNSGTTNEKLFF. The rearrangement links TRBV7-9 to TRBJ1-4; D unresolved. V lost 11 bases and J 0 bases, leaving 13 bases between the germline ends. Germline V gene lookup returns CDR1 SEHNR and CDR2 FQNEAQ (reference sequence). The CDR3 runs 14 residues.

The chain recombines TRBV2 with TRBJ1-5; D perhaps matches TRBD1 (6 bases). Germline CDR1 reads SNHLY; CDR2 reads FYNNEI. Trimming stripped 4 bases from V and 4 bases from J, with 11 bases between. CDR3 length: 14 amino acids. CDR3 coding DNA: TGTGCCAGCAGTGTTCAACAGGGAAATCAGCCCCAGCATTTT. Protein sequence: CASSVQQGNQPQHF.

The V and J genes are TRBV1 and TRBJ2-5; TRBD2 is taken as the D call from the table, unchecked against the DNA. TRBV1 is a pseudogene. The CDR3 spans 17 residues. As DNA, the CDR3 is TGCACCAGCAGCCAAGAGGTAGCGGGGGATCCGACGGGGGCCCAGTACTTC. This translates into CTSSQEVAGDPTGAQYF.

This chain links TRBV27 with TRBJ2-7; 7 nucleotides agree with TRBD2. V was pared by 3 bases and J by 2 bases, with 13 bases of the junction left unmatched. The CDR3 is 17 amino acids. Germline values: CDR1 MNHEY, CDR2 SMNVEV (reference sequence). The CDR3: CASSFRKPAGVPYEQYF. CDR3 nucleotides: TGTGCCAGCAGTTTCAGGAAGCCGGCGGGGGTTCCCTACGAGCAGTACTTC.

This clone was seen once. The rearrangement links TRBV5-1 to TRBJ2-5, with a weak D call TRBD1 (6 bases). Germline V gene lookup returns CDR1 SGHRS and CDR2 YFSETQ. CDR3 length equals 15 residues. V shed 3 bases and J shed 1 base, with 13 bases lying between them. CDR3: CASSSTGTSQETQYF. The CDR3 bases are TGCGCCAGCAGCTCTACCGGGACATCCCAAGAGACCCAGTACTTC.

The chain joins TRBV6-1 to TRBJ1-4; perhaps TRBD1 as D (6 bases). The germline gives CDR1 MNHNS, CDR2 SASEGT. The CDR3 sequence is 15 residues long. Trimming left V 5 bases short and J 4 bases short, with 14 bases between. The CDR3 loop is CASSSPGHLNEKLFF. The CDR3 DNA reads as TGTGCCAGCAGTTCCCCGGGACATCTTAATGAAAAACTGTTTTTT.

V and J are TRBV7-9 and TRBJ1-4; D gene unclear. CDR3 length: 13 amino acids. The V end lost 4 bases, the J end lost 6 bases, and 9 bases lay between the germline ends. From germline, CDR1 is SEHNR and CDR2 FQNEAQ (reference sequence). CDR3 protein: CASSYTGDEKLFF. The CDR3 DNA follows: TGTGCCAGCAGCTACACCGGGGATGAAAAACTGTTTTTT.

The V and J genes are TRBV5-1 and TRBJ2-7; TRBD2 agrees at 9 bases. CDR3 size: 14 residues. Germline V CDR1 and CDR2: SGHRS, YFSETQ. V lost 4 bases to trimming and J lost 1 base; unmatched junction nucleotides: 3. CDR3 DNA: TGCGCCAGCAGCCCAAGCGGGGGGTCCTACGAGCAGTACTTC. Translated: CASSPSGGSYEQYF.

The rearrangement joins TRBV6-1 to TRBJ2-1; D might be TRBD1 (5 bases). Germline-derived CDR1 and CDR2 are MNHNS and SASEGT. V lost 4 bases to trimming and J lost 8 bases, with 15 bases between them. This CDR3 is built from 14 residues. The DNA of the CDR3 is TGTGCCAGCAGTGGAAGGGGATTTTGGGATGAGCAGTTCTTC. This encodes CASSGRGFWDEQFF.